Below, 29 T cell receptor beta chains from the same sample are listed, as sequenced in a study of blood T cell repertoires in COVID-19. The repertoire was sequenced with immunoSEQ multiplex PCR; TCRdb's copy has only in-frame clones and lacks some. The sample holds approximately 130,000 clones, 75% to 90% seen once. Sequenced material: peripheral blood. These receptors were obtained from a man in his forties or fifties with active COVID-19.

The CDR3 sequence: CASSHPAGASRETQYF. The CDR3, as DNA: TGTGCCAGTAGTCATCCGGCGGGGGCCTCTCGGGAGACCCAGTACTTC. The J gene is TRBJ2-5, the V gene TRBV19, with D possibly matching TRBD2 (7 bases). The CDR3 is 16 amino acids. Per germline, CDR1 LNHDA and CDR2 SQIVND (reference sequence). Trimming stripped 5 bases from V and 5 bases from J, with 21 bases between.

The gene calls are TRBV2 and TRBJ2-5; weak D call: TRBD1 (7 bases). This CDR3 has 11 residues. Germline CDR1 is SNHLY and CDR2 is FYNNEI. Trimming left V 7 bases short and J 5 bases short, with 8 bases between. Written as DNA, the CDR3 is TGTGCCAGCACAGGGGGGGAGACCCAGTACTTC. It encodes CASTGGETQYF.

This rearrangement joins TRBV7-2 to TRBJ2-1, with 7 positions matching TRBD2. This CDR3 contains 12 residues. The germline gives CDR1 SGHTA, CDR2 FQGNSA. With 4 bases clipped from V and 11 bases from J, the junction kept 5 bases outside the gene matches. The CDR3 coding sequence is TGTGCCAGCAGCTGGGGGGGAGACCAGCAGTTCTTC. This encodes CASSWGGDQQFF.

This chain links TRBV4-2 with TRBJ2-1, with 9 bases aligning to TRBD2. V gave up 2 bases and J gave up 7 bases; unmatched junction bases: 6. Germline CDR1 and CDR2: LGHNA and YNFKEQ. This CDR3 has 15 residues. CDR3 DNA: TGTGCCAGCAGCCAACGGTACGCGGGGGGGAATGAGCAGTTCTTC. Protein product: CASSQRYAGGNEQFF.

The chain's CDR3 is CASSYSGLRGTDTQYF. The CDR3 bases are TGTGCCAGCAGTTACTCGGGACTCCGGGGTACAGATACGCAGTATTTT. The rearrangement joins TRBV6-5 to TRBJ2-3, with a tentative D call TRBD2 (6 bases). The CDR3 has 16 amino acids. The germline CDR1 and CDR2 sequences are MNHEY and SVGAGI. Trimming took 0 bases from V and 3 from J, leaving 13 bases between them.

The chain employs TRBV6-5 and TRBJ1-6, with a tentative D call TRBD1 (6 bases). The CDR3 spans 16 residues. V lost 2 bases to trimming and J lost 9 bases, with 17 bases between them. Germline V gene lookup returns CDR1 MNHEY and CDR2 SVGAGI. CDR3 nucleotides: TGTGCCAGCAGTTACGTCCCCACAGGGTCCACTTCACCCCTCCACTTT. This gives the protein CASSYVPTGSTSPLHF.

V gene TRBV2 combines with J gene TRBJ1-1, with 8 bases fitting TRBD1. CDR3 length: 15 residues. CDR1 is SNHLY, CDR2 FYNNEI, per germline. The V gene end was trimmed by 2 bases and the J gene end by 1 base; junction bases not matched to a gene: 3. The CDR3 region has the DNA TGTGCCAGCAGTGAATACAGGGGGAAGAACACTGAAGCTTTCTTT. Translating it yields CASSEYRGKNTEAFF.

The chain employs TRBV3-1 (or the pseudogene TRBV3-2) and TRBJ1-2; 12 bases are shared with TRBD1. After removal of 1 base from V and 8 bases from J, the junction contained 11 bases not matched to a gene. Germline values: CDR1 LGHDT, CDR2 YNNKEL (reference sequence). The CDR3 totals 17 residues. The CDR3, as DNA: TGTGCCAGCAGCCAAGTAGGAGGGACAGGGGGCGCCGGGGGCTACACCTTC. Translated, it gives CASSQVGGTGGAGGYTF.

The chain joins TRBV4-1 to TRBJ1-5; D call uncertain. The CDR3 loop spans 15 amino acids. The germline V gene has CDR1 MGHRA and CDR2 YSYEKL. Trimming removed 0 bases at V and 1 base at J, with 7 bases between. The CDR3 DNA follows: TGCGCCAGCAGCCAAGACCGGAGGAGCAATCAGCCCCAGCATTTT. It specifies CASSQDRRSNQPQHF.

V and J are TRBV4-2 and TRBJ1-1; 9 bases match TRBD1. Germline CDR1 LGHNA, CDR2 YNFKEQ. The trim removed 1 base at V and 1 base at J, leaving 4 bases unmatched. The CDR3 sequence is 16 residues long. In DNA form, the CDR3 reads TGTGCCAGCAGCCAAGGGACAGGGGCGGAGAACACTGAAGCTTTCTTT. It is translated as CASSQGTGAENTEAFF.

This chain links TRBV2 with TRBJ1-6; the D is unclear. CDR3 length: 13 amino acids. Germline CDR1 is SNHLY and CDR2 is FYNNEI. Trimming pared 8 bases from V and 0 bases from J, leaving 5 bases between. This chain's CDR3 is CASSSSYNSPLHF. CDR3 DNA: TGTGCCAGCTCGAGCTCCTATAATTCACCCCTCCACTTT.

The V and J genes are TRBV6-2 or TRBV6-3 and TRBJ2-2, with D tentatively TRBD2 (6 bases). Trimming pared 0 bases from V and 5 bases from J, leaving 10 bases between. The germline V gene encodes CDR1 MNHEY and CDR2 SVGEGT. The CDR3 spans 15 residues. CDR3 loop: CASSYSAGRTGELFF. The CDR3 coding sequence is TGTGCCAGCAGTTACTCGGCGGGGAGGACCGGGGAGCTGTTTTTT.

This clone was recorded a few times. The gene calls are TRBV9 and TRBJ2-7, with 13 bases matching TRBD2. Germline-derived CDR1 and CDR2 are SGDLS and YYNGEE. This CDR3 contains 14 residues. V lost 4 bases to trimming and J lost 9 bases; unmatched junction nucleotides: 7. The CDR3 loop reads CASSRTSGGTWQYF. The CDR3 DNA reads as TGTGCCAGCAGCAGGACTAGCGGGGGTACTTGGCAGTACTTC.

The gene calls are TRBV7-2 and TRBJ1-5; no definite D call. CDR3 length equals 14 residues. V shed 3 bases and J shed 5 bases, with 11 bases lying between them. The germline V gene encodes CDR1 SGHTA and CDR2 FQGNSA. CDR3 amino acids: CASSFVGFYQPQHF. The CDR3 bases are TGTGCCAGCAGCTTTGTCGGGTTTTATCAGCCCCAGCATTTT.

The V call is TRBV18, the J call TRBJ1-1; 8 bases map to TRBD1. The CDR3 length is 15 residues. The J segment lost 4 bases and the V segment lost 4 bases, leaving 8 bases of the junction unmatched. In germline, CDR1 is KGHSH, CDR2 LQKENI. CDR3 DNA: TGTGCCAGCTCACTTACAGGGGGTGGTGGCACTGAAGCTTTCTTT. Translating it yields CASSLTGGGGTEAFF.

This sequence joins TRBV4-1 and TRBJ1-1; a possible D gene is TRBD1 (5 bases). With 1 base removed from V and 0 bases from J, the gap between germline ends came to 18 bases. Germline V lookup: CDR1 MGHRA, CDR2 YSYEKL. This CDR3 spans 18 amino acids. CDR3 bases: TGCGCCAGCAGCCAAGGGGGCCCTACAAGTTACATGAACACTGAAGCTTTCTTT. It encodes CASSQGGPTSYMNTEAFF.

The chain is built from TRBV6-2 or TRBV6-3 and TRBJ2-7, with TRBD1 matching 8 bases. V shed 5 bases, J shed 11 bases, and the junction held 5 bases outside the gene matches. This CDR3 has 11 residues. Germline assignment: CDR1 MNHEY and CDR2 SVGEGT. The CDR3 reads CASSETGEEYF. The CDR3 bases are TGTGCCAGCAGTGAGACAGGGGAGGAGTACTTC.

This clone was counted a single time. The chain links TRBV6-2 or TRBV6-3 to TRBJ2-5, with 7 bases fitting TRBD2. CDR3 length: 15 amino acids. The J segment lost 4 bases and the V segment lost 6 bases, leaving 11 bases of the junction unmatched. CDR1 is MNHEY and CDR2 is SVGEGT in the germline V gene. In nucleotides, the CDR3 is TGTGCCAGCAGCTCCCCCAGGACTAGGGCAGAGACCCAGTACTTC. Amino acids: CASSSPRTRAETQYF.

The chain is built from TRBV7-9 and TRBJ2-5, with D possibly being TRBD2 (6 bases). The ends were cut back, 3 bases at V and 4 bases at J, with 15 bases in the middle. CDR1 and CDR2 (germline): SEHNR, FQNEAQ (reference sequence). The CDR3 runs 15 residues. The CDR3 DNA reads TGTGCCAGCAGCTTTGACGGGACTGCTCTAGAGACCCAGTACTTC. Residues: CASSFDGTALETQYF. Supplemented by reference TRBV7-9 and TRBJ2-5, the full variable domain reads DTGVSQNPRHKITKRGQNVTFRCDPISEHNRLYWYRQTLGQGPEFLTYFQNEAQLEKSRLLSDRFSAERPKGSFSTLEIQRTEQGDSAMYLCASSFDGTALETQYFGPGTRLLVL.

The chain carries TRBV27 and TRBJ1-1, with 7 bases aligning to TRBD1. Germline lookup yields CDR1 MNHEY and CDR2 SMNVEV (reference sequence). The V gene end was trimmed by 9 bases and the J gene end by 8 bases; junction bases not matched to a gene: 12. The CDR3 length is 13 residues. CDR3 amino acids: CASTKTGASEAFF. The CDR3 DNA reads as TGTGCCAGTACAAAAACAGGGGCCTCAGAAGCTTTCTTT.

The rearrangement uses TRBV19 and TRBJ2-3; 9 positions match TRBD1. Germline lookup yields CDR1 LNHDA and CDR2 SQIVND (reference sequence). This CDR3 spans 17 amino acids. Germline trimming cut 5 bases from V and 1 base from J; bases unmatched to any gene: 10. Here the CDR3 DNA reads TGTGCCAGTAGTTTAAACACAGGGGGCGTGGGCACAGATACGCAGTATTTT. Protein product: CASSLNTGGVGTDTQYF.

The V call is TRBV19, the J call TRBJ1-4, with a weak D call TRBD1 (5 bases). The CDR3 length is 16 residues. V lost 2 bases to trimming and J lost 5 bases, with 15 bases between them. Germline V lookup: CDR1 LNHDA, CDR2 SQIVND (reference sequence). In DNA form, the CDR3 reads TGTGCCAGTAGTATATCCCGCGACAGCCTAAATGAAAAACTGTTTTTT. This sequence encodes CASSISRDSLNEKLFF.

The genes are TRBV2 and TRBJ2-3, with 12 bases lining up with TRBD2. This CDR3 spans 16 amino acids. J gave up 5 bases and V 5 bases, and 8 bases lay outside the gene matches. Germline V CDR1 and CDR2: SNHLY, FYNNEI. CDR3 region: CASSPSSGGALDTQYF. The CDR3 nucleotides read TGTGCCAGCAGTCCTTCTAGCGGGGGGGCGTTAGATACGCAGTATTTT.

This clone was counted only a few times. This chain joins TRBV6-6 and TRBJ1-2, with 7 bases aligning to TRBD1. The germline gives CDR1 MNHNY, CDR2 SVGAGI (reference sequence). Losses at the gene ends were 2 bases for V and 7 bases for J; bases not matched to a gene: 4. CDR3 length equals 13 residues. The CDR3 sequence: CASSYRGQFGYTF. The CDR3 coding sequence is TGTGCCAGCAGTTACAGGGGGCAGTTTGGCTACACCTTC.

This chain joins TRBV6-5 and TRBJ2-2, with 7 bases lining up with TRBD1. The V gene's germline CDR1 is MNHEY and CDR2 SVGAGI. Trimming removed 6 bases from V and 4 bases from J; junction bases left unmatched: 5. The CDR3 has 14 amino acids. The CDR3 DNA reads TGTGCCAGCAGGATGACAGGGTCCACCGGGGAGCTGTTTTTT. Protein product: CASRMTGSTGELFF.

J is TRBJ2-2 and V is TRBV2; D gene uncertain. CDR3 size: 14 residues. In germline, CDR1 is SNHLY, CDR2 FYNNEI. The germline V and J ends were trimmed by 6 bases and 7 bases, with 15 bases remaining between them. CDR3 in amino acids: CASSQVGSFGELFF. The CDR3 DNA is TGTGCCAGCAGCCAGGTGGGCAGCTTCGGGGAGCTGTTTTTT.

The rearrangement uses TRBV7-2 and TRBJ1-5, with TRBD1 matching over 7 bases. The CDR3 is 15 residues long. With 5 bases clipped from V and 6 bases from J, the junction kept 10 bases outside the gene matches. Per germline, CDR1 SGHTA and CDR2 FQGNSA. The CDR3 DNA sequence: TGTGCCAGCAGCCTAAACCTAGACAGGGTTCAGCCCCAGCATTTT. It yields the protein CASSLNLDRVQPQHF.

The rearrangement joins TRBV12-5 to TRBJ1-2; D uncertain. The V and J ends lost 6 bases and 0 bases respectively, with 11 bases between them. The CDR3 length is 14 residues. The germline CDR1 and CDR2 sequences are LGHNT and FRNRAP. The CDR3 DNA follows: TGTGCTAGTGGCCGGGATTCCTCTAACTATGGCTACACCTTC. It is translated as CASGRDSSNYGYTF.

V is TRBV7-9 and J is TRBJ1-3, with 7 bases lining up with TRBD1. The CDR3 is 18 residues long. V dropped 2 bases and J dropped 2; count of bases not matched to a gene: 12. Germline values: CDR1 SEHNR, CDR2 FQNEAQ (reference sequence). Written as DNA, the CDR3 is TGTGCCAGCAGCTTATGGGGGAATACAGGGGATGCTGGAAACACCATATATTTT. It is translated as CASSLWGNTGDAGNTIYF.